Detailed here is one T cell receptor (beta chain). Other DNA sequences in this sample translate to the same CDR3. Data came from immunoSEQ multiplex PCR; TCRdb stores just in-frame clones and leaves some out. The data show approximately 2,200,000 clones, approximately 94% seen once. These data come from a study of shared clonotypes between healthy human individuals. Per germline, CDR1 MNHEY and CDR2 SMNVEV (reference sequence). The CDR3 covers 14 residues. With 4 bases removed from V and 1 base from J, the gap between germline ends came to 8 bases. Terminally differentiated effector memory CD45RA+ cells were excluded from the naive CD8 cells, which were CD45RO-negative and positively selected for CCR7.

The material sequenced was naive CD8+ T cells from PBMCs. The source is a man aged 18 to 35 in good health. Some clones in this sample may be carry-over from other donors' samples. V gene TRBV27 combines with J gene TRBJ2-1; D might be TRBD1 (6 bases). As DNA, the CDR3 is TGTGCCAGCAGTTCGCAGGGGTCCTACAATGAGCAGTTCTTC. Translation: CASSSQGSYNEQFF.